One and the same sample provided the 21 T cell receptor beta chains below, sequenced in a study of shared clonotypes between healthy human individuals. Clones were read by immunoSEQ multiplex PCR, and TCRdb kept only the in-frame ones, dropping some. The sample lists fewer than 1.6 million clones; 98% were seen once. The specimen sequenced was naive CD4+ T cells sorted from blood. The sample's subset: CD45RA+ positively selected. The receptors come from a man aged 25-45 years in good health.

This clone was counted once. The chain is built from TRBV7-1 and TRBJ1-1; D gene uncertain. TRBV7-1 counts as an open reading frame of uncertain function. Trimming left V 5 bases short and J 3 bases short, with 10 bases between. The CDR3 spans 13 residues. CDR3 protein: CASSLESYTEAFF. The DNA of the CDR3 is TGTGCCAGCAGCCTAGAATCCTACACTGAAGCTTTCTTT.

This chain links TRBV28 with TRBJ2-7; D assignment may be TRBD1 or TRBD2 (5 bases each). Between the trimmed V and J ends, which lost 10 bases and 6 bases, there was a span of 16 bases. Per germline, CDR1 MDHEN and CDR2 SYDVKM. This CDR3 contains 12 residues. The CDR3 is CATLPLGGEQYF. The CDR3, as DNA: TGTGCCACCCTCCCCCTTGGGGGCGAGCAGTACTTC.

The rearrangement uses TRBV7-5 and TRBJ1-1. TRBV7-5 is a known pseudogene. The CDR3 sequence is 15 residues long. The CDR3 loop reads CVRNTGAGQKTEAFF. In nucleotides, the CDR3 is TGTGTCAGAAATACGGGGGCGGGGCAGAAAACTGAAGCTTTCTTT.

The rearrangement links TRBV27 to TRBJ2-7, with 10 bases aligning to TRBD1. The length of the CDR3 is 14 residues. The V gene's germline CDR1 is MNHEY and CDR2 SMNVEV (reference sequence). The J segment lost 6 bases and the V segment lost 1 base, leaving 3 bases of the junction unmatched. CDR3 residues: CASSLFGTGAEQYF. CDR3 bases: TGTGCCAGCAGTTTATTTGGGACAGGGGCCGAGCAGTACTTC.

The chain carries TRBV7-3 and TRBJ2-1, with TRBD1 matching 7 bases. Losses at the gene ends were 3 bases for V and 6 bases for J; bases not matched to a gene: 5. The CDR3 runs to 14 residues. CDR1 SGHTA and CDR2 FQGTGA come from the germline V gene. Written as DNA, the CDR3 is TGTGCCAGCAGCTTTAGACAGGGTGGCAATGAGCAGTTCTTC. Translation: CASSFRQGGNEQFF.

In DNA, the CDR3 is TGTGCCAGCAGTTTAGGTCAGGGTGCTTACAATGAGCAGTTCTTC. It is translated as CASSLGQGAYNEQFF. V usage is TRBV28 and J usage is TRBJ2-1; D is possibly TRBD1 (5 bases). Trimming left V 2 bases short and J 4 bases short, with 12 bases between. Germline CDR1 MDHEN, CDR2 SYDVKM. The CDR3 has 15 residues.

The chain is built from TRBV5-4 and TRBJ2-1; TRBD1 matches 9 bases. Germline V lookup: CDR1 SGHNT, CDR2 YYREEE (reference sequence). This CDR3 region has 14 residues. After removal of 2 bases from V and 7 bases from J, the junction contained 4 bases not matched to a gene. The CDR3 is CASSFGQGRNEQFF. As DNA, the CDR3 is TGTGCCAGCAGCTTCGGACAGGGGAGGAATGAGCAGTTCTTC. The full variable domain, with the rest looked up from reference TRBV5-4 and TRBJ2-1, is ETGVTQSPTHLIKTRGQQVTLRCSSQSGHNTVSWYQQALGQGPQFIFQYYREEENGRGNFPPRFSGLQFPNYSSELNVNALELDDSALYLCASSFGQGRNEQFFGPGTRLTVL.

This sequence joins TRBV28 and TRBJ2-7, with D perhaps being TRBD1 or TRBD2 (5 bases each). The CDR3 is 15 residues long. Germline CDR1 MDHEN, CDR2 SYDVKM. V was pared by 6 bases and J by 2 bases, with 17 bases between. The DNA of the CDR3 is TGTGCCAGCAGAATCCCTCGGGGCAAAGCCTACGAGCAGTACTTC. Protein product: CASRIPRGKAYEQYF.

The chain couples TRBV10-3 to TRBJ2-7; D is unclear. There are 13 residues in the CDR3. Trimming cost V 2 bases and J 6 bases, with 11 bases left between them. Looked up from germline, CDR1 is ENHRY and CDR2 is SYGVKD. CDR3 region: CAISEPVLGEQYF. CDR3 DNA: TGTGCCATCAGTGAGCCGGTCCTGGGCGAGCAGTACTTC.

CDR3: CASRGTGVTEAFF. Here the CDR3 DNA reads TGTGCCAGCAGAGGGACGGGGGTGACTGAAGCTTTCTTT. The chain has TRBV6-5 and TRBJ1-1, with a possible D match to TRBD1 (5 bases). The V end lost 6 bases, the J end lost 5 bases, and 13 bases lay between the germline ends. The CDR3 totals 13 residues. Looked up from germline, CDR1 is MNHEY and CDR2 is SVGAGI.

The genes are TRBV6-5 and TRBJ2-7; the D gene is possibly TRBD2 (6 bases). The germline V gene has CDR1 MNHEY and CDR2 SVGAGI. The CDR3 runs 13 residues. The V gene lost 2 bases and the J gene lost 4 bases, with 9 bases spanning the gap. In DNA, the CDR3 is TGTGCCAGCAGTTACCCGGGGAGGTACGAGCAGTACTTC. Amino acid sequence: CASSYPGRYEQYF.

As DNA, the CDR3 is TGTGCCAGCAGCCAAGATGGGATCTACGAGCAGTACTTC. Amino acid sequence: CASSQDGIYEQYF. The rearrangement links TRBV14 to TRBJ2-7; D is undetermined. In germline, CDR1 is SGHDN, CDR2 FVKESK. Trimming took off 0 bases at V and 3 bases at J, with 6 bases between the two ends. CDR3 size: 13 residues.

This chain connects TRBV5-4 to TRBJ2-3; no reliable D call. V lost 0 bases and J 1 base, leaving 9 bases between the germline ends. Germline CDR1 and CDR2: SGHNT and YYREEE (reference sequence). The CDR3 runs 15 residues. The CDR3 DNA is TGTGCCAGCAGCTTGGAGGGCAGCCGCACAGATACGCAGTATTTT. Encoded protein: CASSLEGSRTDTQYF.

The gene calls are TRBV19 and TRBJ2-7; perhaps TRBD1 as D (5 bases). The CDR3 has 14 amino acids. From germline, CDR1 is LNHDA and CDR2 SQIVND (reference sequence). The germline V and J ends were trimmed by 4 bases and 0 bases, with 10 bases remaining between them. DNA for the CDR3: TGTGCCAGTAGTAAACAGGTGAGCTCCTACGAGCAGTACTTC. As protein: CASSKQVSSYEQYF. Full variable domain (missing parts from reference TRBV19 and TRBJ2-7): DGGITQSPKYLFRKEGQNVTLSCEQNLNHDAMYWYRQDPGQGLRLIYYSQIVNDFQKGDIAEGYSVSREKKESFPLTVTSAQKNPTAFYLCASSKQVSSYEQYFGPGTRLTVT.

The V gene is TRBV18, the J gene TRBJ1-4; 7 nucleotides line up with TRBD1. V trimming: 5 bases; J trimming: 6 bases; junction bases outside the gene matches: 9. Germline-derived CDR1 and CDR2 are KGHSH and LQKENI. The CDR3 contains 15 residues. The CDR3 DNA is TGTGCCAGCTCATACCGAGGGGGCCCGGATGAAAAACTGTTTTTT. This translates into CASSYRGGPDEKLFF.

This rearrangement joins TRBV28 to TRBJ1-2, with D perhaps TRBD1 (6 bases). Deletions cut 6 bases from V and 4 bases from J, with 15 bases between. There are 14 residues in the CDR3. From germline, CDR1 is MDHEN and CDR2 SYDVKM. CDR3 bases: TGTGCCAGCAGAGTTGGGACAACCCCCTATGGCTACACCTTC. Amino acid sequence: CASRVGTTPYGYTF.

This rearrangement joins TRBV5-4 to TRBJ1-1, with D tentatively TRBD1 (5 bases). This CDR3 spans 16 amino acids. In germline, CDR1 is SGHNT, CDR2 YYREEE (reference sequence). With 6 bases removed from V and 10 bases from J, the gap between germline ends came to 28 bases. CDR3 residues: CASISRSDGVGHGAFF. The CDR3 bases are TGTGCCAGCATCTCCAGATCGGACGGCGTCGGACATGGAGCTTTCTTT.

This chain connects TRBV19 to TRBJ2-1; 7 bases line up with TRBD2. The CDR3 runs 12 residues. Germline V gene sequence: CDR1 LNHDA, CDR2 SQIVND (reference sequence). The V gene end was trimmed by 5 bases and the J gene end by 12 bases; junction bases not matched to a gene: 7. CDR3 DNA sequence: TGTGCCAGTAGTCTGGCGGGAGTTAGGCAGTTCTTC. It encodes CASSLAGVRQFF.

The rearrangement uses TRBV6-1 and TRBJ2-5; 14 nucleotides agree with TRBD2. Trimming took 3 bases from V and 3 from J; bases not matched to a gene: 0. The germline V gene has CDR1 MNHNS and CDR2 SASEGT. This CDR3 has 15 residues. CDR3 residues: CASSEGLAGEETQYF. DNA for the CDR3: TGTGCCAGCAGTGAGGGACTAGCGGGGGAAGAGACCCAGTACTTC.

The chain couples TRBV30 to TRBJ2-7; D ambiguous. The CDR3 spans 13 residues. Trimming left V 2 bases short and J 7 bases short, with 15 bases between. CDR1 and CDR2 (germline): GTSNPN, SVGIG (reference sequence). The CDR3 nucleotides read TGTGCCTGGAGTACTACCGCGGTGGTTGAGCAGTACTTC. This sequence encodes CAWSTTAVVEQYF.

The gene calls are TRBV27 and TRBJ2-7; D perhaps matches TRBD1 (6 bases). Per the germline V gene, CDR1 is MNHEY and CDR2 is SMNVEV (reference sequence). Trimming took 6 bases from V and 4 from J, leaving 13 bases between them. The CDR3 totals 13 residues. The DNA for the CDR3 is TGTGCCAGCAGCCCGACAGGTTTGTACGAGCAGTACTTC. Protein product: CASSPTGLYEQYF.